What follows is one T cell receptor beta chain and its context. Germline V gene data show CDR1 as MNHEY and CDR2 as SVGAGI. The V and J ends lost 5 bases and 5 bases, in that order; junction bases with no gene match: 4. This CDR3 is built from 13 residues. The data stem from a study of T cell changes during pregnancy in multiple sclerosis. The repertoire was sequenced with immunoSEQ multiplex PCR; TCRdb's copy has only in-frame clones and lacks some. This table has around 40,000 clones, nearly 90% appearing once. The TCR originated in a female donor with multiple sclerosis, enrolled in a pregnancy study. The V gene is TRBV6-5, the J gene TRBJ2-5; TRBD1 agrees at 8 bases. This specimen was CD4+ T cells from peripheral blood mononuclear cells, taken in the first trimester of pregnancy. The DNA of the CDR3 is TGTGCCAGCAGTCCAGGGGGCGTGGAGACCCAGTACTTC. Amino acids: CASSPGGVETQYF.